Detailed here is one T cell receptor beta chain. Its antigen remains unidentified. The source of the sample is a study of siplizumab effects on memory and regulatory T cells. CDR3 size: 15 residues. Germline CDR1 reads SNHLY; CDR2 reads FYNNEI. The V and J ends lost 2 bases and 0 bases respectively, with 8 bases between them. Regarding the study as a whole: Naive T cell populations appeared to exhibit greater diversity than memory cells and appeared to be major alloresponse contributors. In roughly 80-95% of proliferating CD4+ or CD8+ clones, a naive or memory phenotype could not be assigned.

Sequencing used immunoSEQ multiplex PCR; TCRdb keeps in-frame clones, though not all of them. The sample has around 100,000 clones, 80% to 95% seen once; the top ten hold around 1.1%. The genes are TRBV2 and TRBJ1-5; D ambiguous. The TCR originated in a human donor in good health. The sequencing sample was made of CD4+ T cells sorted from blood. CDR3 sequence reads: CASSERTDSNQPQHF. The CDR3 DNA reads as TGTGCCAGCAGTGAACGAACGGATAGCAATCAGCCCCAGCATTTT.